This T cell receptor (beta chain) was retrieved from a study of blood T cell repertoires in COVID-19. Turning to the study itself: The study drew acute and convalescent COVID-19 samples from the United States, Italy and Spain. Sample material is recorded as cDNA or gDNA derived from T cells, B-cell-depleted T cells, or PBMCs.

Source study methods: Amplification of reference gene primers provided the estimated nucleated cell counts. Assay: immunoSEQ multiplex PCR; the TCRdb copy retains only in-frame clones and omits some. V and J calls and clone size are copied from that table; D and trimming were computed from the DNA. The sample consists of around 60,000 clones, about four fifths of them appearing once. The length of the CDR3 is 17 residues. From germline, CDR1 is MNHNS and CDR2 SASEGT. V dropped 4 bases and J dropped 4; count of bases not matched to a gene: 13. Sequencing input: peripheral blood. This chain joins TRBV6-1 and TRBJ1-2, with 9 positions matching TRBD1. The TCR comes from an elderly woman with acute or convalescent COVID-19. The CDR3 is CASSALSGTGNPYGYTF. Here the CDR3 DNA reads TGTGCCAGCAGTGCGCTTTCCGGGACAGGGAACCCCTATGGCTACACCTTC.